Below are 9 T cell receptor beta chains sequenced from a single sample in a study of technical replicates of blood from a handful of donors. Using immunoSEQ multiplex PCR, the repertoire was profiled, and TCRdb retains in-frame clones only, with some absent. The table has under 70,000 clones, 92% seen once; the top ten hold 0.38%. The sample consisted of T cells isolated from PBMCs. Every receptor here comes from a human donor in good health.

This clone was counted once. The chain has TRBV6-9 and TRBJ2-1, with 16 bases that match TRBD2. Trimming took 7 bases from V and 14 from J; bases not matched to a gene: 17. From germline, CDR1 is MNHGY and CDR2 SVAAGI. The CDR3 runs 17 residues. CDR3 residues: CASTPPGTSGRVQDEFF. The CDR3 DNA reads TGTGCCAGCACCCCCCCGGGGACTAGCGGGAGGGTCCAGGACGAGTTCTTC.

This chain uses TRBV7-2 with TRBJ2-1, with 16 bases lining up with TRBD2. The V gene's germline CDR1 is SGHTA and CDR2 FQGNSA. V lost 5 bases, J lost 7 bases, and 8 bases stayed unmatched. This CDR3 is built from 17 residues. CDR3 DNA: TGTGCCAGCAGCAGAGCCGGGACTAGCGGGAGGGGGAATGAGCAGTTCTTC. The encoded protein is CASSRAGTSGRGNEQFF. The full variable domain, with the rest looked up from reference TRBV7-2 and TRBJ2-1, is GAGVSQSPSNKVTEKGKDVELRCDPISGHTALYWYRQSLGQGLEFLIYFQGNSAPDKSGLPSDRFSAERTGGSVSTLTIQRTQQEDSAVYLCASSRAGTSGRGNEQFFGPGTRLTVL.

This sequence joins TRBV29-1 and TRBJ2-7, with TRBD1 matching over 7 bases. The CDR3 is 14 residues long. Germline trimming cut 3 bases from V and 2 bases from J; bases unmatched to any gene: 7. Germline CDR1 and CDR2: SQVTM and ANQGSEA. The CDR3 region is CSVEGSGGAYEQYF. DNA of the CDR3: TGCAGCGTTGAGGGATCAGGGGGAGCCTACGAGCAGTACTTC.

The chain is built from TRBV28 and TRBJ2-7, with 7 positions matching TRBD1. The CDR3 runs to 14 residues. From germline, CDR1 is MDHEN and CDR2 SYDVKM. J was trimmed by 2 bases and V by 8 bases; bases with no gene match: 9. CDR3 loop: CASEDTGVPYEQYF. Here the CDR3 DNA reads TGTGCCAGCGAAGATACAGGGGTACCCTACGAGCAGTACTTC.

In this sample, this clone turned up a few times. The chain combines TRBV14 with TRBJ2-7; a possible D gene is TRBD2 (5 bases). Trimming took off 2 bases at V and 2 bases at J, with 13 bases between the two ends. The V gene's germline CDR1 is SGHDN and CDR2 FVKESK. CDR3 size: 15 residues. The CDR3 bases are TGTGCCAGCAGCCAAAACGGGGTGGACCCCTACGAGCAGTACTTC. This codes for CASSQNGVDPYEQYF. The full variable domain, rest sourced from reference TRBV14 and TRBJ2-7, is EAGVTQFPSHSVIEKGQTVTLRCDPISGHDNLYWYRRVMGKEIKFLLHFVKESKQDESGMPNNRFLAERTGGTYSTLKVQPAELEDSGVYFCASSQNGVDPYEQYFGPGTRLTVT.

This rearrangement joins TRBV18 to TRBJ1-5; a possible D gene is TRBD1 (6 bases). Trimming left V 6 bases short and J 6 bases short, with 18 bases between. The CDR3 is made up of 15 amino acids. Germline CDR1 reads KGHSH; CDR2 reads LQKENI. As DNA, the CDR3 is TGTGCCAGCTCCCGGGGAGCGACAGGCCGTCAGCCCCAGCATTTT. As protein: CASSRGATGRQPQHF. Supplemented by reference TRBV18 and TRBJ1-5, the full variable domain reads NAGVMQNPRHLVRRRGQEARLRCSPMKGHSHVYWYRQLPEEGLKFMVYLQKENIIDESGMPKERFSAEFPKEGPSILRIQQVVRGDSAAYFCASSRGATGRQPQHFGDGTRLSIL.

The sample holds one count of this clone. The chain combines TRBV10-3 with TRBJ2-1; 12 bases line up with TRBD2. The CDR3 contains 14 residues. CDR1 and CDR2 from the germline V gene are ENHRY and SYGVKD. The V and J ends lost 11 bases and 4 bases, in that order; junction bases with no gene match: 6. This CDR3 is CAVSTSGSYNEQFF. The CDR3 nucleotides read TGTGCCGTTTCGACTAGCGGGAGTTACAATGAGCAGTTCTTC.

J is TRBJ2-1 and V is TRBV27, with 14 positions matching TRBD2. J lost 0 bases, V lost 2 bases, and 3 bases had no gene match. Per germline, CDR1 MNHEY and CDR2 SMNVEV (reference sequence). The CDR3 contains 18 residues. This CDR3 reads CASSLGLAGGPSYNEQFF. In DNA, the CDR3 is TGTGCCAGCAGTTTAGGACTAGCGGGAGGTCCCTCCTACAATGAGCAGTTCTTC.

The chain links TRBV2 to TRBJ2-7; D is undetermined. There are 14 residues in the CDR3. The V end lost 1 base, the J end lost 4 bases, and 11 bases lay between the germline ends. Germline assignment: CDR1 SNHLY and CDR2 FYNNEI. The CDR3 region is CASSEGTQFYEQYF. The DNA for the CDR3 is TGTGCCAGCAGTGAAGGCACACAGTTTTACGAGCAGTACTTC.